Below, 12 T cell receptor beta chains from the same sample are listed, as sequenced in a study of cytomegalovirus exposure and HLA in healthy donors. The primer mix had 60 Vbeta and 13 Jbeta primers. Repertoires were generated with immunoSEQ multiplex PCR, while TCRdb's copy carries only in-frame clones and drops some. The profile shows fewer than 200,000 clones, approximately 80% of them singletons. What was sequenced was PBMCs. Every receptor here comes from a woman in her 30s in good health and CMV-seropositive.

This clone turned up a few times. The chain is built from TRBV19 and TRBJ1-2; 9 bases are shared with TRBD1. The CDR3 is made up of 15 amino acids. Looked up from germline, CDR1 is LNHDA and CDR2 is SQIVND (reference sequence). After removal of 5 bases from V and 6 bases from J, the junction contained 10 bases not matched to a gene. As DNA, the CDR3 is TGTGCCAGTAGTGTTAGCACGACAGGGGGACATGGCTACACCTTC. Protein sequence: CASSVSTTGGHGYTF.

This clone appeared a few times. The V and J genes are TRBV5-4 and TRBJ2-1; 10 positions match TRBD2. CDR1 and CDR2 (germline): SGHNT, YYREEE (reference sequence). There are 15 residues in the CDR3. Trimming cost V 3 bases and J 6 bases; bases outside gene matches: 6. The DNA of the CDR3 is TGTGCCAGCAGCTCTACTAGCGGGGATCTCAATGAGCAGTTCTTC. It specifies CASSSTSGDLNEQFF.

This chain uses TRBV27 with TRBJ2-7; TRBD1 matches 7 bases. CDR1 MNHEY and CDR2 SMNVEV come from the germline V gene (reference sequence). The CDR3 length is 20 residues. Trimming at V came to 2 bases and at J to 3 bases, leaving 22 bases not matched to a gene. The CDR3 DNA follows: TGTGCCAGCAGTTTAAGATGGACAGGTTTTTCAGGAATTCCGAACTACGAGCAGTACTTC. It translates to CASSLRWTGFSGIPNYEQYF.

This chain links TRBV5-6 with TRBJ2-3; 11 bases line up with TRBD2. Germline V gene lookup returns CDR1 SGHDT and CDR2 YYEEEE. CDR3 length: 15 residues. V lost 3 bases, J lost 1 base, and 1 base stayed unmatched. CDR3 amino acids: CASSSGLAGTDTQYF. DNA for the CDR3: TGTGCCAGCAGCTCGGGACTAGCGGGCACAGATACGCAGTATTTT.

This chain links TRBV28 with TRBJ1-4; D remains unclear. The CDR3 is 16 residues long. The germline gives CDR1 MDHEN, CDR2 SYDVKM. Trimming shortened V by 1 base and J by 4 bases, and 13 bases separated the two germline ends. CDR3 loop: CASSLSEGTVNEKLFF. In DNA form, the CDR3 reads TGTGCCAGCAGTTTATCGGAGGGAACCGTTAATGAAAAACTGTTTTTT.

The chain couples TRBV6-4 to TRBJ2-3; a weak D match, TRBD2 (6 bases). The CDR3 consists of 16 residues. V lost 4 bases to trimming and J lost 4 bases, with 18 bases between them. Germline V gives CDR1 MRHNA, CDR2 SNTAGT. The CDR3 DNA reads TGTGCCAGCAGTGCCGGGACGCTAGCGCTGGCAGATACGCAGTATTTT. Protein product: CASSAGTLALADTQYF.

CDR3 in amino acids: CASSDLNRDRETQYF. Here the CDR3 DNA reads TGTGCCAGCAGCGACCTTAACAGGGATCGAGAGACCCAGTACTTC. This chain joins TRBV5-8 and TRBJ2-5; maybe TRBD1 (6 bases). This CDR3 comprises 15 residues. Trimming cost V 4 bases and J 4 bases, with 17 bases left between them. Germline CDR1 is SGHTS and CDR2 is YDEGEE.

The chain carries TRBV7-2 and TRBJ2-3; D remains ambiguous. Trimming took 5 bases from V and 2 from J, leaving 11 bases between them. The CDR3 loop spans 14 amino acids. Germline CDR1 and CDR2: SGHTA and FQGNSA. This CDR3 reads CASSQALFTDTQYF. The CDR3, as DNA: TGTGCCAGCAGCCAAGCCCTGTTCACAGATACGCAGTATTTT.

V and J are TRBV7-9 and TRBJ2-2; 8 nucleotides line up with TRBD2. The CDR3 extends over 16 amino acids. V gave up 10 bases and J gave up 5 bases; unmatched junction bases: 15. Per the germline V gene, CDR1 is SEHNR and CDR2 is FQNEAQ (reference sequence). The CDR3 is CATRPGGGTRTGELFF. The CDR3 DNA reads TGTGCCACCCGACCTGGCGGGGGGACCCGGACCGGGGAGCTGTTTTTT.

The rearrangement joins TRBV19 to TRBJ1-1, with TRBD1 matching over 7 bases. CDR1 LNHDA and CDR2 SQIVND come from the germline V gene (reference sequence). This CDR3 is 14 amino acids long. Trimming took 3 bases from V and 7 from J; bases not matched to a gene: 8. For the CDR3, the DNA is TGTGCCAGTAGTATGGCTGACAGGGAAGTTGAAGCTTTCTTT. This codes for CASSMADREVEAFF.

Concerning this clone: The junction differs from germline at one of its ends, possibly a read error. The CDR3 sequence: CSSSLSPRRSYEQYF. In nucleotides, the CDR3 is TGTTCCAGCAGCTTGAGTCCGAGGAGATCCTACGAGCAGTACTTC. The chain links TRBV7-9 to TRBJ2-7; D remains ambiguous. CDR3 length: 15 amino acids. Per germline, CDR1 SEHNR and CDR2 FQNEAQ (reference sequence).

This sequence joins TRBV2 and TRBJ2-3; 9 bases are shared with TRBD2. This CDR3 contains 15 residues. The V gene's germline CDR1 is SNHLY and CDR2 FYNNEI. The trim removed 3 bases at V and 5 bases at J, leaving 6 bases unmatched. The CDR3 spells CASSEWRGGGDTQYF. DNA of the CDR3: TGTGCCAGCAGTGAGTGGCGGGGGGGTGGAGATACGCAGTATTTT.